This record looks at one T cell receptor (beta chain) sequence and its context. Its target is unknown. This sample stems from a study of cytomegalovirus exposure and HLA in healthy donors. Study-level background: Ancestry clustering placed 81% of roughly 410 genotyped donors in the Caucasian-associated cluster.

Trimming cost V 3 bases and J 4 bases; bases outside gene matches: 9. This CDR3 has 15 residues. Germline CDR1 is MGHRA and CDR2 is YSYEKL. This PCR relied on a set of 60 Vbeta primers and 13 Jbeta primers. TCRdb's table, derived via immunoSEQ multiplex PCR, lists solely in-frame clones and lacks some. This sample has about 130,000 clones, with nearly 85% found just once. Study observations and caveats: Presence/absence analyses assumed roughly uniform sequencing depth across donors. Per published accounts, TCR beta sequences correctly predicted the HLA-A and HLA-B alleles of most subjects. Indistinguishable V segments, including TRBV6-2 and TRBV6-3, were excluded.

Sequenced: PBMCs. V usage is TRBV4-1 and J usage is TRBJ2-7; TRBD1 matches 7 bases. The receptor was isolated from a boy under 18 in good health and CMV-seronegative. The CDR3 DNA sequence: TGCGCCAGCAGCCAGTTAGACAGGGTCGAATACGAGCAGTACTTC. This sequence encodes CASSQLDRVEYEQYF.